This T cell receptor (beta chain) was recovered during a study of shared clonotypes between healthy human individuals. Profiled with immunoSEQ multiplex PCR; TCRdb holds only in-frame clones, not every one. This table has about 2.3 million clones, about nine tenths appearing once. V lost 0 bases, J lost 1 base, and 4 bases lay in between. The CDR3 runs to 14 residues. CDR1 SGHRS and CDR2 YFSETQ come from the germline V gene. The chain is built from TRBV5-1 and TRBJ2-2; no reliable D call. The clonotype comes from a man between 18 and 35 years old in good health. Some clones in this sample may be carry-over from other donors' samples. The sequencing sample was made of naive CD4+ T cells from PBMCs. Subset of the sample: CD45RA+ positively selected. The CDR3 DNA reads TGCGCCAGCAGCTTGGCCGAGAACACCGGGGAGCTGTTTTTT. It codes for CASSLAENTGELFF.